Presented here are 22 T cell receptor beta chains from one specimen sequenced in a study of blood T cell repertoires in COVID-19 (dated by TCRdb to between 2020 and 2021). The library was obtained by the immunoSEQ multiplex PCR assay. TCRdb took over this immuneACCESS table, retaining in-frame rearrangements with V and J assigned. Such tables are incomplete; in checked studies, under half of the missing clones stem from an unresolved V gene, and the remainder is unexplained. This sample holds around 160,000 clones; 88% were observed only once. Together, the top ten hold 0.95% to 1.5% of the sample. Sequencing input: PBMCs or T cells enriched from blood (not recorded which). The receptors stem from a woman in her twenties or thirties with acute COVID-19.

This CDR3 reads CASGTYSGRTVYNEQFF. The CDR3 coding sequence is TGTGCCAGTGGTACGTATAGCGGGAGGACAGTCTACAATGAGCAGTTCTTC. The gene calls are TRBV27 and TRBJ2-1; 10 nucleotides align to TRBD2. This CDR3 spans 17 amino acids. Per the germline V gene, CDR1 is MNHEY and CDR2 is SMNVEV (reference sequence). V lost 9 bases and J lost 3; bases outside the gene matches: 14.

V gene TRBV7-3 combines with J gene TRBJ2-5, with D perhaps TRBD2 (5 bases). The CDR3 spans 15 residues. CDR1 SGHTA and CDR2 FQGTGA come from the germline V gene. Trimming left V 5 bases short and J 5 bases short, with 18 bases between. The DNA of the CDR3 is TGTGCCAGCAGCGCGGGTTCGGGGATGGGGGAGACCCAGTACTTC. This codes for CASSAGSGMGETQYF.

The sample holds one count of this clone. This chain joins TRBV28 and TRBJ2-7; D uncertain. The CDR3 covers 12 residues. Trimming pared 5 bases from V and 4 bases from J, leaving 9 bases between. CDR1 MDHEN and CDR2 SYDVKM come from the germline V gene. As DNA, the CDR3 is TGTGCCAGCAGTCTAGGCCGATACGAGCAGTACTTC. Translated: CASSLGRYEQYF. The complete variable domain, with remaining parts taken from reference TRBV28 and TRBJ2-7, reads DVKVTQSSRYLVKRTGEKVFLECVQDMDHENMFWYRQDPGLGLRLIYFSYDVKMKEKGDIPEGYSVSREKKERFSLILESASTNQTSMYLCASSLGRYEQYFGPGTRLTVT.

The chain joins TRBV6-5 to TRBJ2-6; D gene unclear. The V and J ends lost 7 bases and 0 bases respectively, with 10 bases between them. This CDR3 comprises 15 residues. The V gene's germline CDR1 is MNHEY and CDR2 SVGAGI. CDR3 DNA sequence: TGTGCCAGCAAAGCGTATCCCTCTGGGGCCAACGTCCTGACTTTC. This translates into CASKAYPSGANVLTF.

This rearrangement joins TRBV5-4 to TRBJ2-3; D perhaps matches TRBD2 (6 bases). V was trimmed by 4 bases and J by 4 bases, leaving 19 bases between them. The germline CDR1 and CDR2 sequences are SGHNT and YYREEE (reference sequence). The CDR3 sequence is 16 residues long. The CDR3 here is CASSAPGTRGADTQYF. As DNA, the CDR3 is TGTGCCAGCAGCGCGCCTGGGACTCGCGGCGCAGATACGCAGTATTTT.

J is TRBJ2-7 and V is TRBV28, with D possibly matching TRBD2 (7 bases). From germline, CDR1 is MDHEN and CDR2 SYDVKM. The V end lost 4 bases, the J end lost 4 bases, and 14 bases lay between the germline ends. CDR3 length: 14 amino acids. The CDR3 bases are TGTGCCAGCAGTTCCGGTGGGGGGGCTTACGAGCAGTACTTC. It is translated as CASSSGGGAYEQYF.

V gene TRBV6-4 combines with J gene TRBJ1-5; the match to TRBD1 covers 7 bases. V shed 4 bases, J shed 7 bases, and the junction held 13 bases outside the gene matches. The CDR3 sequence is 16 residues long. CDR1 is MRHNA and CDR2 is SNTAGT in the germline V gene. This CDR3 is CASSAEPTGAGQPQHF. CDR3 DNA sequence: TGTGCCAGCAGTGCCGAACCAACAGGGGCTGGGCAGCCCCAGCATTTT.

The CDR3: CASSFLDYYQNTGELFF. For the CDR3, the DNA is TGTGCCAGCAGTTTCTTGGACTACTACCAGAACACCGGGGAGCTGTTTTTT. The chain links TRBV6-2 or TRBV6-3 to TRBJ2-2, with TRBD2 as a possible D gene (6 bases). The length of the CDR3 is 17 residues. V lost 4 bases and J lost 1, with 16 bases in between. Germline assignment: CDR1 MNHEY and CDR2 SVGEGT.

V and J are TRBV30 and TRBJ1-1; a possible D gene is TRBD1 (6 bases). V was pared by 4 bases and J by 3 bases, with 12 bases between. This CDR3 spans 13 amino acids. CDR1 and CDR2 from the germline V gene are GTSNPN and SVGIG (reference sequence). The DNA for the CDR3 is TGTGCCTGGACCGGACAGCTTCACACTGAAGCTTTCTTT. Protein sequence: CAWTGQLHTEAFF.

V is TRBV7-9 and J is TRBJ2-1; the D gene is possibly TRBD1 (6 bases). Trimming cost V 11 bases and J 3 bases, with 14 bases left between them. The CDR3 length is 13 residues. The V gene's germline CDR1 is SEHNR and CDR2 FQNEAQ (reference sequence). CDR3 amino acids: CAAVMDSYNEQFF. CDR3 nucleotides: TGTGCCGCCGTGATGGACAGCTACAATGAGCAGTTCTTC.

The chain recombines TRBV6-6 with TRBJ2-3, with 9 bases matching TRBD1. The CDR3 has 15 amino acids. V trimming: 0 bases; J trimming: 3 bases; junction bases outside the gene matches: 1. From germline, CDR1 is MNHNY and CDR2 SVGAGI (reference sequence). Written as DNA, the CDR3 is TGTGCCAGCAGTTACTCCGGGACAGGGACAGATACGCAGTATTTT. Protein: CASSYSGTGTDTQYF.

CDR3 region: CASSFRDTGNTIYF. CDR3 nucleotide sequence: TGTGCCAGCAGCTTCCGGGACACTGGAAACACCATATATTTT. The chain uses TRBV5-4 and TRBJ1-3, with D possibly matching TRBD1 (6 bases). V was pared by 2 bases and J by 2 bases, with 8 bases between. The germline gives CDR1 SGHNT, CDR2 YYREEE (reference sequence). The CDR3 runs 14 residues.

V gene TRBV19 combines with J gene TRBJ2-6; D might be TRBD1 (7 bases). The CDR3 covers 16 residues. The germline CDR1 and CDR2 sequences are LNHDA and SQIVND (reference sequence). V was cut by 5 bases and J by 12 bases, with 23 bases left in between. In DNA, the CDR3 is TGTGCCAGTAGTCTTCGACAGGGAGGTAGTGTGGGCGTCCTGACTTTC. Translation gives CASSLRQGGSVGVLTF.

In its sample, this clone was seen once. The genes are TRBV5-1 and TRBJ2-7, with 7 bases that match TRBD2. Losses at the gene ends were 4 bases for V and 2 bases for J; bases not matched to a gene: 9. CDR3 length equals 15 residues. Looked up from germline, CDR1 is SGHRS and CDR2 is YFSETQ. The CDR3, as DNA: TGCGCCAGCAGCACGGGAGCTAGCGGCCCCTACGAGCAGTACTTC. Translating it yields CASSTGASGPYEQYF.

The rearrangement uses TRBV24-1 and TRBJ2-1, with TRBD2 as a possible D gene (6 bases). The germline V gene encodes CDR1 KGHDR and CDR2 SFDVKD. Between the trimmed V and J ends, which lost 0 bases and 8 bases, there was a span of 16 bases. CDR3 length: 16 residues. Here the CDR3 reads CATSDLGGIFSHEQFF. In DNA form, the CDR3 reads TGTGCCACCAGTGATTTGGGGGGGATTTTCAGTCATGAGCAGTTCTTC.

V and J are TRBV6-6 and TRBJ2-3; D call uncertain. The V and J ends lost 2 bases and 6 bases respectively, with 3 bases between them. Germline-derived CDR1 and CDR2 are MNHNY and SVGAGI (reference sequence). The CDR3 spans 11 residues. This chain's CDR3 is CASSYRDTQYF. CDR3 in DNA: TGTGCCAGCAGTTACCGGGATACGCAGTATTTT.

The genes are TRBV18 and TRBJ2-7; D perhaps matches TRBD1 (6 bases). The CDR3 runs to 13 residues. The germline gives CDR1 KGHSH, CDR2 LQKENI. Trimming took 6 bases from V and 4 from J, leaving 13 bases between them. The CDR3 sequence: CASSRQETYEQYF. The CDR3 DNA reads TGTGCCAGCTCCAGACAGGAGACTTACGAGCAGTACTTC.

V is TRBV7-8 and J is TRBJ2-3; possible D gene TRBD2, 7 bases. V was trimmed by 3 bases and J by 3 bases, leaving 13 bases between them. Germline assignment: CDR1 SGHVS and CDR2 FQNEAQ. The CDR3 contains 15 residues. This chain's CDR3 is CASSFLGGGTDTQYF. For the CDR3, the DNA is TGTGCCAGCAGCTTCCTAGGGGGGGGAACAGATACGCAGTATTTT.

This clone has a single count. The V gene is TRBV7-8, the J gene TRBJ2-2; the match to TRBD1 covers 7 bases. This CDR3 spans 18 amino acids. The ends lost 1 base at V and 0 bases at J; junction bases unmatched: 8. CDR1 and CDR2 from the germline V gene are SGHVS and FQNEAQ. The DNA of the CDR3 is TGTGCCAGCAGCTTAGTTGTTTGGGACAGCTCGAACACCGGGGAGCTGTTTTTT. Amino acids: CASSLVVWDSSNTGELFF. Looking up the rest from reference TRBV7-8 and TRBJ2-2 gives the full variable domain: GAGVSQSPRYKVAKRGQDVALRCDPISGHVSLFWYQQALGQGPEFLTYFQNEAQLDKSGLPSDRFFAERPEGSVSTLKIQRTQQEDSAVYLCASSLVVWDSSNTGELFFGEGSRLTVL.

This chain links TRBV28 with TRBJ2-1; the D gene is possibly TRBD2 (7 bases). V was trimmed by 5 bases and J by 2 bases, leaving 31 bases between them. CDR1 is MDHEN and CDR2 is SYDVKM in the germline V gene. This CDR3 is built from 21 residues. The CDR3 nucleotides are TGTGCCAGCAGTCCGAGTTTAGGGGACCGTAAAGGGAGGGGGGCCTACAATGAGCAGTTCTTC. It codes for CASSPSLGDRKGRGAYNEQFF.

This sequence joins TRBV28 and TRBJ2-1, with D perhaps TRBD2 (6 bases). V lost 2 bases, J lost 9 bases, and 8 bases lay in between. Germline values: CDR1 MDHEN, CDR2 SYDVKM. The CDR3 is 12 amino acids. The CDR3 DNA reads TGTGCCAGCAGTTTAACCGGGAGTGAGCAGTTCTTC. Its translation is CASSLTGSEQFF.

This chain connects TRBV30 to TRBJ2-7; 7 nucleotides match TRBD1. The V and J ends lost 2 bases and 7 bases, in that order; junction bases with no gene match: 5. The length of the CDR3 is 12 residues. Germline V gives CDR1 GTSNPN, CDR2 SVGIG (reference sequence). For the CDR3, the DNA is TGTGCCTGGAGTACAGGGGTATGGGAGCAGTACTTC. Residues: CAWSTGVWEQYF.